The 6 T cell receptor beta chains given below trace back to one sample, sequenced in a study of shared clonotypes between healthy human individuals. TCRdb keeps only in-frame clones here, not all; method: immunoSEQ multiplex PCR. The sample carries approximately 640,000 clones, roughly 88% recorded once. Sequences were obtained from memory CD8+ T cells from PBMCs. The subset denotes: CD45RO+ cells pooled with CCR7-negative TemRA cells. Every receptor here comes from a man younger than 30 in good health. Some clones in this sample may be carry-over from other donors' samples.

The gene calls are TRBV5-4 and TRBJ2-5; TRBD1 might be the D (5 bases). This CDR3 has 13 residues. The ends were cut back, 4 bases at V and 2 bases at J, with 9 bases in the middle. CDR1 and CDR2 from the germline V gene are SGHNT and YYREEE (reference sequence). CDR3 sequence reads: CASSPNRQETQYF. DNA of the CDR3: TGTGCCAGCAGCCCGAACAGGCAAGAGACCCAGTACTTC.

This chain uses TRBV13 with TRBJ2-4; 7 bases are shared with TRBD1. The germline V gene has CDR1 PRHDT and CDR2 FYEKMQ (reference sequence). CDR3 length: 16 amino acids. J gave up 10 bases and V 5 bases, and 17 bases lay outside the gene matches. This chain's CDR3 is CASSATGTDITGIQYF. The CDR3 DNA reads TGTGCCAGCAGCGCGACCGGGACAGACATAACGGGAATTCAGTACTTC. Filled out from reference TRBV13 and TRBJ2-4, the complete variable domain reads AAGVIQSPRHLIKEKRETATLKCYPIPRHDTVYWYQQGPGQDPQFLISFYEKMQSDKGSIPDRFSAQQFSDYHSELNMSSLELGDSALYFCASSATGTDITGIQYFGAGTRLSVL.

The chain is built from TRBV10-3 and TRBJ2-7; no definite D call. The length of the CDR3 is 12 residues. Germline CDR1 is ENHRY and CDR2 is SYGVKD. Deletions cut 7 bases from V and 0 bases from J, with 7 bases between. For the CDR3, the DNA is TGTGCCATCACCGCGGTCTCCTACGAGCAGTACTTC. It codes for CAITAVSYEQYF.

The chain couples TRBV27 to TRBJ1-1, with D possibly TRBD1 on 5 matching bases. In germline, CDR1 is MNHEY, CDR2 SMNVEV (reference sequence). Between the trimmed V and J ends, which lost 1 base and 4 bases, there was a span of 13 bases. CDR3 length: 15 residues. CDR3 region: CASSLWAGGGTEAFF. The CDR3, as DNA: TGTGCCAGCAGTTTATGGGCTGGGGGAGGCACTGAAGCTTTCTTT.

The chain is built from TRBV5-6 and TRBJ1-2; the D is unclear. The ends were cut back, 4 bases at V and 7 bases at J, with 11 bases in the middle. CDR1 SGHDT and CDR2 YYEEEE come from the germline V gene. This CDR3 comprises 12 residues. CDR3: CASSRTLLGYTF. The CDR3 region has the DNA TGTGCCAGCAGCCGCACCCTGCTTGGCTACACCTTC.

The genes are TRBV7-8 and TRBJ2-4, with a weak D call TRBD2 (5 bases). V dropped 5 bases and J dropped 0 bases, with 17 bases sitting between them. The CDR3 is 17 residues long. Germline V gives CDR1 SGHVS, CDR2 FQNEAQ. The DNA of the CDR3 is TGTGCCAGCAGCCCATTGGTCGAGGGAAGAGCCAAAAACATTCAGTACTTC. Translating gives CASSPLVEGRAKNIQYF.